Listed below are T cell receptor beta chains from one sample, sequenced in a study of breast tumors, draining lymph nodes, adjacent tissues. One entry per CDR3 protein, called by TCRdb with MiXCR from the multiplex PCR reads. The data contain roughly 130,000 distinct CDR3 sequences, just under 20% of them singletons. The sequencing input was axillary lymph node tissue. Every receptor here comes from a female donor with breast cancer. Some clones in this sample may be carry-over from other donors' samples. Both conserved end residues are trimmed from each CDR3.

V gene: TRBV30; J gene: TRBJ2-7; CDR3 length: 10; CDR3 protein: AWSKLSREQY
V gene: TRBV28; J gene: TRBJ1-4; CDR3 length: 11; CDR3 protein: ASSRDSNEKLF
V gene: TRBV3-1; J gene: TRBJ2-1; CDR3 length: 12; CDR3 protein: ASRDQLGYNEQF
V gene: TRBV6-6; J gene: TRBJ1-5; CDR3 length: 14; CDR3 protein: ASSWRTGTGNQPQH
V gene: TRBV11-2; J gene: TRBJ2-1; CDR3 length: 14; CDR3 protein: ASSQGLGDSYDEQF
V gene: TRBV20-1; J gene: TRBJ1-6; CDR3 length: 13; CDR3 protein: SGRDRGFYNSPLH
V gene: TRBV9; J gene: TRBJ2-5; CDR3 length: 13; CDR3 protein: ASSPTDRGGETQY
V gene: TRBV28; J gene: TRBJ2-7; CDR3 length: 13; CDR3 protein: ASSLGGAGSYEQY
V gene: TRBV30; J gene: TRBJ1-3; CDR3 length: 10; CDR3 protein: AFGQGRNTIY
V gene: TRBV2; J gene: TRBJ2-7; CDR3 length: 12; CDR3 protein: ASKRGTGSYEQY
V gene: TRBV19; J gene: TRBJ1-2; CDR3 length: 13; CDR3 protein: ASSTGTGGAYGYT
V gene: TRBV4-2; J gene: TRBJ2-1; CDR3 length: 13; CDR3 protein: ASTSGTRSYNEQF
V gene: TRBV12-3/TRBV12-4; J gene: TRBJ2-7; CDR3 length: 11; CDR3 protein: ASSGTGFYEQY
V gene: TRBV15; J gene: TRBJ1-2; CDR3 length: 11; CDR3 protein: ATSQSPDYGYT
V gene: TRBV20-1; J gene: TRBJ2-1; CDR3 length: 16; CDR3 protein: SANQRGGQGGRYNEQF
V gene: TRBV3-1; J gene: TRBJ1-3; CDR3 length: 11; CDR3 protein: ASSDNSGNTIY
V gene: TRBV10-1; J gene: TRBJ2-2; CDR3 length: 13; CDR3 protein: ASSEWTSGNGELF
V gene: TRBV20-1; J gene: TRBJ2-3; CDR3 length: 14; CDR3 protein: SAIALLAASTDTQY
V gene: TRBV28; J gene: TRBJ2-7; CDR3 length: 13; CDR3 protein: ASRFGDSRSYEQY
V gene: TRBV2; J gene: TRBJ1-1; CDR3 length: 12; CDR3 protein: ASIPGQGGTGAF
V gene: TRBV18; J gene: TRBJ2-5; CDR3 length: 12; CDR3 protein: ASSPQQGSETQY
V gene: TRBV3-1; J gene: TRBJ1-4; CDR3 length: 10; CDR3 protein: ASSPLGEKLF
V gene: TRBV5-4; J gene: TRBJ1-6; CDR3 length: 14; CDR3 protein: ASSRTFSSYNSPLH
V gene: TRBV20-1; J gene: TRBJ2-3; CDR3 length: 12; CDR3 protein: SAISRRALDTQY
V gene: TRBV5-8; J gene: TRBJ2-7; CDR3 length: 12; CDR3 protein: ASSTGTGLYEQY
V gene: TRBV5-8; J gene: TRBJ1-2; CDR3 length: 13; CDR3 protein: ASSLASVYLYGYT
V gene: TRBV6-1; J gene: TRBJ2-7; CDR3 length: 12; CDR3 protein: ASSEIWDRGEQY
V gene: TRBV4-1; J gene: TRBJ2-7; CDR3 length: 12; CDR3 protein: ASSQAAGPYEQY
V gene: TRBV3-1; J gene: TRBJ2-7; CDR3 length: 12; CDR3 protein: ASRPAGGPYEQY
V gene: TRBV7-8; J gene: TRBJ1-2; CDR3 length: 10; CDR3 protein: ASSHLGYGYT
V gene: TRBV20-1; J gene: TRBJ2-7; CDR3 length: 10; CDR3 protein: SAKTGSYEQY
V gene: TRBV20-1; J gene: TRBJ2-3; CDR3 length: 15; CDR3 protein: SARVGTSGRDTDTQY
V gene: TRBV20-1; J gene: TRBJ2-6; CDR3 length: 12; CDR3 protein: SARDASGANVLT
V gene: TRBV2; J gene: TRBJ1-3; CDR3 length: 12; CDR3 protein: ASSPTGEGNTIY
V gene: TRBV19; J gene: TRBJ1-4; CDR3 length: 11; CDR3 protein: ASLDRASEKLF
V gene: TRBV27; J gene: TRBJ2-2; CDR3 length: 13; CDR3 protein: ASRRTGGRTGELF
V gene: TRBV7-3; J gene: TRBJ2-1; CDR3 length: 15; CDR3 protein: ASSRTSGGSGVNEQF
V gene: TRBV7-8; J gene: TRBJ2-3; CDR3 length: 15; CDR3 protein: ASSFRKRGGGTDTQY
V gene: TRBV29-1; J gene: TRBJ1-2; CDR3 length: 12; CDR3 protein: SVTETGVNYGYT
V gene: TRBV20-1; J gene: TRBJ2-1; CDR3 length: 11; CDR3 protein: SARDGTHNEQF
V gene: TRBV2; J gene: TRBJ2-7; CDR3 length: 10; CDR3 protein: ASSVSAGEQY
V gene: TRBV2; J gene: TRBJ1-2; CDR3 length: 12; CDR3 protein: ASSPGTGTYGYT
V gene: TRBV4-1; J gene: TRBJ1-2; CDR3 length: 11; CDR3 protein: ASSLPGINGYT
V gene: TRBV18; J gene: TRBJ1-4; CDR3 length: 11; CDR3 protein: ASSTQENEKLF